Each of the 26 T cell receptor beta chains below was sequenced from the same sample in a study of shared clonotypes between healthy human individuals. Repertoires were generated with immunoSEQ multiplex PCR, while TCRdb's copy carries only in-frame clones and drops some. This table has approximately 500,000 clones, about 84% appearing once. Sequenced sample: PBMCs. These receptors were taken from a woman in her 40s in good health. Some clones in this sample may be carry-over from other donors' samples.

This sequence joins TRBV7-6 and TRBJ1-3; D gene unclear. CDR1 and CDR2 (germline): SGHVS, FNYEAQ. The V end lost 0 bases, the J end lost 6 bases, and 6 bases lay between the germline ends. CDR3 length equals 13 residues. The CDR3 region is CASSLAPTNTIYF. CDR3 bases: TGTGCCAGCAGCTTAGCTCCAACAAACACCATATATTTT.

The genes are TRBV19 and TRBJ1-2, with D maybe TRBD1 (6 bases). V lost 8 bases and J lost 2, with 9 bases in between. In germline, CDR1 is LNHDA, CDR2 SQIVND (reference sequence). The CDR3 runs 12 residues. The CDR3 loop reads CASGGQNYGYTF. CDR3 in DNA: TGTGCCAGTGGGGGGCAAAACTATGGCTACACCTTC.

For this clone: Only one base separates this from a far larger clonotype, so it likely reflects a read error. The rearrangement links TRBV5-1 to TRBJ2-1, with 7 bases aligning to TRBD1. CDR1 and CDR2 (germline): SGHRS, YFSETQ. The V and J ends lost 4 bases and 2 bases, in that order; junction bases with no gene match: 6. The CDR3 length is 15 residues. CDR3 DNA: TGCGCCAGCAGCCCGGTACAGGGGACCTACAATGAGCAGTTCTTC. Translating it yields CASSPVQGTYNEQFF.

J is TRBJ2-2 and V is TRBV7-6, with a possible D match to TRBD2 (5 bases). CDR3 length: 15 residues. Germline-derived CDR1 and CDR2 are SGHVS and FNYEAQ. The V end was cut by 0 bases, the J end by 2 bases, with 7 bases between. The CDR3 spells CASSLAGENTGELFF. The CDR3 DNA sequence: TGTGCCAGCAGCTTAGCGGGAGAAAACACCGGGGAGCTGTTTTTT.

A note on this clone: A far larger clone lies a single base away; this is likely a read error. V is TRBV28 and J is TRBJ2-7; 8 nucleotides align to TRBD1. Germline-derived CDR1 and CDR2 are MDHEN and SYDVKM. This CDR3 is built from 14 residues. The CDR3 nucleotides are TGTACCAGCAGAGAGCAGGGGGCTGGCTACGAGCAGTACTTC. Amino acid sequence: CTSREQGAGYEQYF.

The sample holds many counts of this clone. The V and J genes are TRBV6-1 and TRBJ1-4; D is uncertain. V was trimmed by 3 bases and J by 4 bases, leaving 9 bases between them. The germline V gene encodes CDR1 MNHNS and CDR2 SASEGT. The CDR3 sequence is 14 residues long. The CDR3 region is CASSERQYNEKLFF. The CDR3 coding sequence is TGTGCCAGCAGTGAGAGGCAGTATAATGAAAAACTGTTTTTT.

This clone was seen a handful of times. The rearrangement links TRBV27 to TRBJ1-3; possibly TRBD1 for D (5 bases). The germline V and J ends were trimmed by 4 bases and 0 bases, with 7 bases remaining between them. The CDR3 length is 14 residues. Germline CDR1 is MNHEY and CDR2 is SMNVEV (reference sequence). The CDR3 loop is CASSSGGSGNTIYF. In DNA, the CDR3 is TGTGCCAGCAGTTCGGGGGGCTCTGGAAACACCATATATTTT.

The V gene is TRBV30, the J gene TRBJ2-1; TRBD2 matches at 8 bases. The germline V gene encodes CDR1 GTSNPN and CDR2 SVGIG (reference sequence). This CDR3 comprises 12 residues. V trimming: 8 bases; J trimming: 6 bases; junction bases outside the gene matches: 6. CDR3 sequence: CAQSGRINEQFF. The CDR3 nucleotides are TGTGCCCAAAGCGGGAGAATCAATGAGCAGTTCTTC.

This chain connects TRBV9 to TRBJ2-5; 9 nucleotides line up with TRBD2. The V gene's germline CDR1 is SGDLS and CDR2 YYNGEE. J lost 5 bases, V lost 3 bases, and 11 bases had no gene match. The CDR3 length is 16 residues. The CDR3 protein is CASSADPGLALETQYF. DNA for the CDR3: TGTGCCAGCAGCGCCGACCCGGGACTAGCTCTTGAGACCCAGTACTTC.

This clone came up once. The chain uses TRBV5-4 and TRBJ1-1, with D unresolved. Trimming stripped 1 base from V and 4 bases from J, with 8 bases between. The V gene's germline CDR1 is SGHNT and CDR2 YYREEE (reference sequence). CDR3 length: 13 amino acids. Here the CDR3 reads CASSLNSRTEAFF. DNA for the CDR3: TGTGCCAGCAGCTTGAACAGCCGCACTGAAGCTTTCTTT.

The chain recombines TRBV2 with TRBJ2-7; the match to TRBD2 covers 7 bases. Trimming removed 0 bases from V and 6 bases from J; junction bases left unmatched: 8. This CDR3 is 15 amino acids long. Per germline, CDR1 SNHLY and CDR2 FYNNEI. This CDR3 reads CASSEAAGEISEQYF. CDR3 DNA sequence: TGTGCCAGCAGTGAAGCGGCGGGAGAGATTTCCGAGCAGTACTTC.

A word on this clone: With only one base between it and a far larger clone, this is likely a read error. The chain carries TRBV7-3 and TRBJ1-1; D unresolved. The CDR3 runs to 13 residues. CDR1 and CDR2 (germline): SGHTA, FQGTGA. CDR3 region: CASSSQRGREALF. For the CDR3, the DNA is TGTGCCAGCAGCTCCCAGAGAGGTCGGGAAGCTCTCTTT. The variable domain in full, completed from reference TRBV7-3 and TRBJ1-1, reads GAGVSQTPSNKVTEKGKYVELRCDPISGHTALYWYRQSLGQGPEFLIYFQGTGAADDSGLPNDRFFAVRPEGSVSTLKIQRTERGDSAVYLCASSSQRGREALFGQGTRLTVV.

The V and J genes are TRBV7-8 and TRBJ2-7, with 10 bases aligning to TRBD1. Germline V CDR1 and CDR2: SGHVS, FQNEAQ. The CDR3 consists of 15 residues. J was trimmed by 2 bases and V by 1 base; bases with no gene match: 2. The CDR3 bases are TGTGCCAGCAGCTTAGGGACAGGGGGGACCTACGAGCAGTACTTC. Amino acid sequence: CASSLGTGGTYEQYF.

The genes are TRBV9 and TRBJ2-2; TRBD2 aligns across 13 bases. V lost 4 bases to trimming and J lost 3 bases; unmatched junction nucleotides: 9. The CDR3 extends over 18 amino acids. Germline CDR1 SGDLS, CDR2 YYNGEE. The chain's CDR3 is CASSPGTSGIRDTGELFF. DNA of the CDR3: TGTGCCAGCAGCCCCGGGACTAGCGGGATAAGGGACACCGGGGAGCTGTTTTTT.

CDR3 in DNA: TGTGCCAGCAGCTTTGGGGCCCCCCCCTACGAGCAGTACTTC. This gives the protein CASSFGAPPYEQYF. The rearrangement uses TRBV7-9 and TRBJ2-7; perhaps TRBD1 as D (5 bases). V gave up 3 bases and J gave up 2 bases, with 11 bases separating them. This CDR3 region has 14 residues. Germline-derived CDR1 and CDR2 are SEHNR and FQNEAQ (reference sequence).

The chain is built from TRBV5-4 and TRBJ1-2; D might be TRBD1 (6 bases). CDR3 size: 13 residues. V lost 4 bases, J lost 8 bases, and 15 bases lay in between. Germline V lookup: CDR1 SGHNT, CDR2 YYREEE (reference sequence). The CDR3, as DNA: TGTGCCAGCAGCCAGGACAGTAGCTGGGGCTACACCTTC. This sequence encodes CASSQDSSWGYTF.

Turning to this clone: This probably arose from a read error, given a far larger clone one base away. This chain links TRBV11-3 with TRBJ2-7; D ambiguous. This CDR3 comprises 12 residues. Germline V gene data show CDR1 as SGHNT and CDR2 as YENEEA. In DNA, the CDR3 is TGTGCCAGCAGTTTAGACTCCCCCGAGCAGTACTTC. This translates into CASSLDSPEQYF.

A word on this clone: This is likely an artifact of a read error, given a far larger clone one base away. The chain joins TRBV30 to TRBJ1-5; D gene unclear. The CDR3 is 12 residues long. Germline V gives CDR1 GTSNPN, CDR2 SVGIG (reference sequence). This CDR3 is CAWSGSNKPQHF. CDR3 DNA: TGTGCCTGGAGTGGGAGCAATAAGCCCCAGCATTTT.

CDR3 bases: TGCGCCAGCAGCAAACTAGCGGGAGGTCAGACAGATACGCAGTATTTT. Translating it yields CASSKLAGGQTDTQYF. The chain is built from TRBV5-1 and TRBJ2-3, with 12 bases aligning to TRBD2. After removal of 4 bases from V and 3 bases from J, the junction contained 6 bases not matched to a gene. The CDR3 is made up of 16 amino acids. Germline CDR1 and CDR2: SGHRS and YFSETQ.

The rearrangement uses TRBV14 and TRBJ2-3; D is unresolved. V was pared by 8 bases and J by 1 base, with 7 bases between. The CDR3 runs 12 residues. Per the germline V gene, CDR1 is SGHDN and CDR2 is FVKESK. CDR3 sequence reads: CASGFGTDTQYF. The CDR3 DNA is TGTGCCAGCGGGTTCGGCACAGATACGCAGTATTTT. Full variable domain (outside the CDR3, taken from reference TRBV14 and TRBJ2-3): EAGVTQFPSHSVIEKGQTVTLRCDPISGHDNLYWYRRVMGKEIKFLLHFVKESKQDESGMPNNRFLAERTGGTYSTLKVQPAELEDSGVYFCASGFGTDTQYFGPGTRLTVL.

The chain employs TRBV19 and TRBJ1-2, with TRBD1 matching 8 bases. CDR3 length: 15 amino acids. From germline, CDR1 is LNHDA and CDR2 SQIVND (reference sequence). V trimming: 9 bases; J trimming: 3 bases; junction bases outside the gene matches: 12. The CDR3 is CASLLTGDVDYGYTF. CDR3 DNA sequence: TGTGCCAGCCTTCTGACAGGGGACGTTGACTATGGCTACACCTTC.

The chain recombines TRBV6-6 with TRBJ2-7; the match to TRBD1 covers 8 bases. There are 15 residues in the CDR3. The V and J ends lost 2 bases and 2 bases, in that order; junction bases with no gene match: 5. Looked up from germline, CDR1 is MNHNY and CDR2 is SVGAGI (reference sequence). The CDR3 DNA follows: TGTGCCAGCAGTTACGCAGTACAGGGGGCCTACGAGCAGTACTTC. Translation: CASSYAVQGAYEQYF.

The CDR3 DNA reads as TGTGCCAGCAGCTTTTGGGGGGGCTCTCCAGGTACGCAGTATTTT. It encodes CASSFWGGSPGTQYF. This rearrangement joins TRBV11-2 to TRBJ2-3, with D possibly matching TRBD2 (7 bases). Trimming stripped 3 bases from V and 8 bases from J, with 18 bases between. The CDR3 covers 15 residues. The V gene's germline CDR1 is SGHAT and CDR2 FQNNGV.

This chain links TRBV11-3 with TRBJ2-1, with D tentatively TRBD2 (6 bases). Germline V CDR1 and CDR2: SGHNT, YENEEA. Trimming pared 1 base from V and 7 bases from J, leaving 8 bases between. This CDR3 region has 13 residues. The DNA for the CDR3 is TGTGCCAGCAGCTTAGTGGCGGGGAATGAGCAGTTCTTC. It translates to CASSLVAGNEQFF.

This sequence joins TRBV7-3 and TRBJ2-3; D might be TRBD2 (8 bases). Germline V CDR1 and CDR2: SGHTA, FQGTGA. The CDR3 has 16 residues. V lost 4 bases, J lost 4 bases, and 18 bases lay in between. CDR3 coding DNA: TGTGCCAGCAGCTCCCAGGGGGGCGGGAGGTCAGATACGCAGTATTTT. Encoded protein: CASSSQGGGRSDTQYF.

Notes on this clone: One base separates it from a far larger clone, so it is likely a read error. The V and J genes are TRBV11-2 and TRBJ2-2, with 10 bases matching TRBD1. This CDR3 has 15 residues. CDR1 and CDR2 (germline): SGHAT, FQNNGV. CDR3 amino acids: CASSYQTGGTGEPFF. DNA for the CDR3: TGTGCCAGCAGCTATCAGACAGGGGGCACCGGGGAGCCGTTTTTT.